This T cell receptor beta chain stems from a study of follicular helper T cells after annual influenza vaccination. Indicated time point: 2015-2016 season, 7 days after influenza vaccination. This CDR3 region has 14 residues. Per germline, CDR1 SGHRS and CDR2 YFSETQ. V was pared by 4 bases and J by 3 bases, with 13 bases between. The repertoire was sequenced with immunoSEQ multiplex PCR; TCRdb's copy has only in-frame clones and lacks some. This table has approximately 11,000 clones, 80% to 90% appearing once. This clonotype was obtained from an adult who received the influenza vaccine. Here the sequenced sample was CXCR5+ CD38- circulating T follicular helper cells from blood, taken 7 days after influenza vaccination. The subset denotes: circulating Tfh, non-naive CD4+CXCR5+PD-1+ (ICOS+CD38+ or ICOS-CD38-). This sequence joins TRBV5-1 and TRBJ1-1; a possible D gene is TRBD1 (6 bases). The CDR3 nucleotides read TGCGCCAGCAGCGCGAATGCAGGGGACACTGAAGCTTTCTTT. Encoded protein: CASSANAGDTEAFF.